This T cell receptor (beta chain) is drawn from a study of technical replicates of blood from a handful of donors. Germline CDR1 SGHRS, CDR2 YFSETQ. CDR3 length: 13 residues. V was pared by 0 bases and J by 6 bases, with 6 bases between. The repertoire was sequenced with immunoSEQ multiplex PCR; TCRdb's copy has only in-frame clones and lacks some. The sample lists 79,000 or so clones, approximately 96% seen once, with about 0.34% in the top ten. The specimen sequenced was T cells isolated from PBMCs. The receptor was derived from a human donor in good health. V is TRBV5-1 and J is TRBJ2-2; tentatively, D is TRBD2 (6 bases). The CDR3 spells CASSLGGAGELFF. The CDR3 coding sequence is TGCGCCAGCAGCTTGGGCGGGGCCGGGGAGCTGTTTTTT.